The clone carrying this T cell receptor (beta chain) was seen just once. Its target is not known. It was healthy bone marrow donors who served as donors. PCR employed 60 Vbeta and 13 Jbeta primers. Here immunoSEQ multiplex PCR was the method, and the copy in TCRdb shows in-frame clones only, minus some. Among fewer than 200,000 clones, approximately 81% were seen once, and the ten largest hold less than 3%. This sample was included in a study of cytomegalovirus exposure and HLA in healthy donors. Study-level results: Among TCR beta chains of equal frequency, HLA-associated ones were more clonally expanded in a later analysis.

The TCR originated in a female donor in good health and CMV-seronegative. The sequenced sample was PBMCs.

For the CDR3, the DNA is TGCGCCAGCAGCCAAGGGCAGGGGAGAGGAGATGAGCAGTTCTTC. It yields the protein CASSQGQGRGDEQFF. V usage is TRBV4-1 and J usage is TRBJ2-1; D is perhaps TRBD1 (6 bases). The CDR3 has 15 residues. V shed 1 base and J shed 8 bases, with 15 bases lying between them. Germline V gene data show CDR1 as MGHRA and CDR2 as YSYEKL.